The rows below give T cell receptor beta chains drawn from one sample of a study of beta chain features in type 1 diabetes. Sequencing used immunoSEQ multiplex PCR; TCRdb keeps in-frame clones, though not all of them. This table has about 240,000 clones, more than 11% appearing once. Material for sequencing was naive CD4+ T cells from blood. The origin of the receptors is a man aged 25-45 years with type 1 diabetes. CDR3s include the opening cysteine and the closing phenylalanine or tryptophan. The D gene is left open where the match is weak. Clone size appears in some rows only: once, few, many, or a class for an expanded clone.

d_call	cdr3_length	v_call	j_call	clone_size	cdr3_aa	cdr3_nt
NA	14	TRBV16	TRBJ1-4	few	CASSQGLIDEKLFF	TGTGCCAGCAGCCAAGGGCTTATCGATGAAAAACTGTTTTTT
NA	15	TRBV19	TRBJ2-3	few	CASSIQLTSTDTQYF	TGTGCCAGTAGTATTCAACTAACTAGCACAGATACGCAGTATTTT
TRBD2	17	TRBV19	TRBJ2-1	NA	CASSIELAGGFYNEQFF	TGTGCCAGTAGTATAGAGCTAGCGGGGGGGTTCTACAATGAGCAGTTCTTC
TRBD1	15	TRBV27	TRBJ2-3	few	CASSSGQDYTDTQYF	TGTGCCAGCAGTTCGGGACAGGACTACACAGATACGCAGTATTTT
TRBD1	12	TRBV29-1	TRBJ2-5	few	CSVTGTEETQYF	TGCAGCGTTACCGGGACAGAAGAGACCCAGTACTTC
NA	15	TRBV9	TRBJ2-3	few	CASSVVPGAPDTQYF	TGTGCCAGCAGCGTAGTACCGGGAGCCCCAGATACGCAGTATTTT
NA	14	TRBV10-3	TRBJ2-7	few	CAISEMGLSHEQYF	TGTGCCATCAGTGAGATGGGCCTGAGCCACGAGCAGTACTTC
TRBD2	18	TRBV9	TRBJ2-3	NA	CASSVVPSGSPSTDTQYF	TGTGCCAGCAGCGTTGTGCCTAGCGGGAGCCCTAGCACAGATACGCAGTATTTT
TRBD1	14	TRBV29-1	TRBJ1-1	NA	CSARDRGPNTEAFF	TGCAGCGCCCGAGACAGGGGCCCTAACACTGAAGCTTTCTTT
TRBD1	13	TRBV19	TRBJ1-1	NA	CASSQGENTEAFF	TGTGCCAGTAGCCAGGGGGAAAACACTGAAGCTTTCTTT
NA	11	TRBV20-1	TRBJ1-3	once	CSASSGNTIYF	TGCAGTGCGAGCTCTGGAAACACCATATATTTT
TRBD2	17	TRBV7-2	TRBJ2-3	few	CASSFRAGGPGTDTQYF	TGTGCCAGCAGCTTCCGGGCGGGAGGGCCCGGCACAGATACGCAGTATTTT
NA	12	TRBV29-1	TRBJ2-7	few	CSVEVTSYEQYF	TGCAGCGTTGAAGTAACCTCCTACGAGCAGTACTTC
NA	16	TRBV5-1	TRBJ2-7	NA	CASSLAAGSKLYEQYF	TGCGCCAGCAGCTTGGCGGCGGGATCGAAGCTCTACGAGCAGTACTTC
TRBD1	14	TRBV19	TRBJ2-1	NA	CASRGTGGSNEQFF	TGTGCCAGTAGGGGGACAGGGGGATCCAATGAGCAGTTCTTC
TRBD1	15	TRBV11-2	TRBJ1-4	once	CASSFGQGRDFPLFF	TGTGCCAGCAGTTTCGGACAGGGCCGGGATTTTCCGCTGTTTTTT
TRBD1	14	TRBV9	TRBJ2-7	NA	CASSTSGTAYEQYF	TGTGCCAGCAGCACTTCCGGGACAGCCTACGAGCAGTACTTC
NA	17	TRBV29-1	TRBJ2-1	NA	CSVHPGGPISTYNEQFF	TGCAGCGTCCACCCGGGGGGCCCTATCAGCACCTACAATGAGCAGTTCTTC
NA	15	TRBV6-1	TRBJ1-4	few	CASREQPGQNEKLFF	TGTGCCAGCAGGGAACAACCGGGACAAAATGAAAAACTGTTTTTT
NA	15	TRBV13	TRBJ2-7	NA	CASSLETKGINEQYF	TGTGCCAGCAGCTTAGAGACAAAGGGGATTAACGAGCAGTACTTC
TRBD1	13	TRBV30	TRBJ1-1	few	CAWRRDRESEAFF	TGTGCCTGGCGCCGGGACAGGGAATCTGAAGCTTTCTTT
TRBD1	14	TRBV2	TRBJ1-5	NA	CASSEEGGGQPQHF	TGTGCCAGCAGTGAAGAAGGGGGCGGTCAGCCCCAGCATTTT
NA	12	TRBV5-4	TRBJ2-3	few	CASSAQADTQYF	TGTGCCAGCAGCGCACAGGCAGATACGCAGTATTTT
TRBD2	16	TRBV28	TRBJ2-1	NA	CASTLASASGDNEQFF	TGTGCCAGCACCCTGGCGTCGGCTAGCGGAGACAATGAGCAGTTCTTC
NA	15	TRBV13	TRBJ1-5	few	CASSLGRASNQPQHF	TGTGCCAGCAGCTTGGGCAGGGCTAGCAATCAGCCCCAGCATTTT
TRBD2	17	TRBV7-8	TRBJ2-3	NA	CASSFLALAGGPSTQYF	TGTGCCAGCAGCTTCCTCGCCCTAGCGGGGGGGCCGAGTACGCAGTATTTT
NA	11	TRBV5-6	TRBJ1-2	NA	CASSRQYGYTF	TGTGCCAGCAGCCGTCAGTATGGCTACACCTTC
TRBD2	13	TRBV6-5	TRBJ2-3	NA	CASKREVIDTQYF	TGTGCCAGCAAGCGGGAGGTTATAGATACGCAGTATTTT
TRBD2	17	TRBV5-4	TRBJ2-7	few	CASSSQGQRGGTYEQYF	TGTGCCAGCAGCTCCCAGGGCCAGCGGGGGGGCACATACGAGCAGTACTTC
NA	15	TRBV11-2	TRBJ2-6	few	CASSWGPSGANVLTF	TGTGCCAGCAGCTGGGGGCCCTCTGGGGCCAACGTCCTGACTTTC
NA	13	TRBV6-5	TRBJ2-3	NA	CASRAGWFGTQYF	TGTGCCAGCAGGGCGGGGTGGTTTGGTACGCAGTATTTT
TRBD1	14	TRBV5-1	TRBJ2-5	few	CASSLGQGGETQYF	TGCGCCAGCAGCCTGGGACAGGGGGGCGAGACCCAGTACTTC
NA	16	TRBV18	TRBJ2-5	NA	CASSPPTAGLEETQYF	TGTGCCAGCTCACCACCGACCGCGGGGTTAGAGGAGACCCAGTACTTC
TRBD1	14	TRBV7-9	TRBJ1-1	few	CASSVTGVNTEAFF	TGTGCCAGCAGCGTGACAGGGGTCAACACTGAAGCTTTCTTT
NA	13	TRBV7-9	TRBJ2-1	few	CASSQRGTEQQFF	TGTGCCAGCAGCCAACGGGGGACAGAGCAGCAGTTCTTC
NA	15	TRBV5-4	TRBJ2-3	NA	CASSLGGIRTDTQYF	TGTGCCAGCTCCCTAGGGGGAATCCGCACAGATACGCAGTATTTT
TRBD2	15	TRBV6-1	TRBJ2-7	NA	CASIGGGSGDYEQYF	TGTGCCAGCATCGGGGGAGGGAGCGGAGACTACGAGCAGTACTTC
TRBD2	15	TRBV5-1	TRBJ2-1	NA	CASSRGTSGGDEQFF	TGCGCCAGCAGCCGCGGGACTAGCGGGGGTGATGAGCAGTTCTTC
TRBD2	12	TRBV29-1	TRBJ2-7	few	CSAGTSGIEQYF	TGCAGCGCTGGGACTAGCGGGATAGAGCAGTACTTC
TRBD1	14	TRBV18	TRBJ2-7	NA	CASSPGTGLYEQYF	TGTGCCAGCTCACCCGGGACAGGGTTATACGAGCAGTACTTC
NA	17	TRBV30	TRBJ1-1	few	CAWSVRKWERMNTEAFF	TGTGCCTGGAGTGTACGTAAATGGGAGAGGATGAACACTGAAGCTTTCTTT
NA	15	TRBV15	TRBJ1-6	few	CATSRAPGDNSPLHF	TGTGCCACCAGCAGAGCGCCAGGGGATAATTCACCCCTCCACTTT